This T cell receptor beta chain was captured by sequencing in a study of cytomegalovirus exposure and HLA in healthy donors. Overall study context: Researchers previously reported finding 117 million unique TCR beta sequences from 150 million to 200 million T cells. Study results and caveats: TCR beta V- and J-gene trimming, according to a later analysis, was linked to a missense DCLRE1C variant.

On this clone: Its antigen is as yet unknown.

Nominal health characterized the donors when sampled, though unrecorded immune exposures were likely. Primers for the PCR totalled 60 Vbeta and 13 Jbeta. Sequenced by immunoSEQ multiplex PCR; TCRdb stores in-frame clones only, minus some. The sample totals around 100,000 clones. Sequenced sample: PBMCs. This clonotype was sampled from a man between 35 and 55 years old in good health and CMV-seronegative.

Here the CDR3 reads CASSQDLSGRGGETQYF. The DNA of the CDR3 is TGCGCCAGCAGCCAAGACTTGAGCGGTAGAGGTGGGGAGACCCAGTACTTC. V usage is TRBV4-3 and J usage is TRBJ2-5; D possibly corresponds to TRBD2 (5 bases). CDR1 and CDR2 (germline): LGHNA, YSLEER. The CDR3 has 17 residues. Trimming pared 0 bases from V and 5 bases from J, leaving 19 bases between.